Listed below are T cell receptor beta chains from one sample, sequenced in a study of vaccination effects on CD4 cells after COVID-19. Libraries were prepared by immunoSEQ multiplex PCR; TCRdb keeps only in-frame clonotypes and omits some of them. The table lists about 65,000 clones, 65% to 85% of them singletons, with 2.5% to 3.5% in the top ten. These TCRs are of unknown antigen specificity. The specimen was CD4+ T cells from PBMCs cultured with HCoV-NL63 spike peptides, collected before COVID-19 vaccination. Receptors originate from a human donor who received a COVID-19 vaccine. CDR3s include the opening cysteine and the closing phenylalanine or tryptophan. A D gene is named only where the DNA matches it firmly. Size is omitted from some rows. Given values are once, few, many or a class for expanded clones.

v_call	clone_size	d_call	j_call	cdr3_nt	cdr3_aa
TRBV5-1	-	TRBD1	TRBJ1-1	TGCACCAGCAGCTTGATAGGGACAGGGAACACTGAAGCTTTCTTT	CTSSLIGTGNTEAFF
TRBV5-6	few	TRBD1	TRBJ2-5	TGTGCCAGCAGCCAAGCGACAGGGCTTAGAAGAGAGACCCAGTACTTC	CASSQATGLRRETQYF
TRBV6-5	-	-	TRBJ1-2	TGTGCCAGCAGTTACTCTTCCCCATATGGCTACACCTTC	CASSYSSPYGYTF
TRBV9	-	-	TRBJ1-2	TGTGCCAGCAGCGTAGGACAGCATGGCTACACCTTC	CASSVGQHGYTF
TRBV5-1	-	TRBD1	TRBJ2-1	TGCGCCAGCAGCAAACAGGGACAGAGCTCCTACAATGAGCAGTTCTTC	CASSKQGQSSYNEQFF
TRBV18	once	-	TRBJ1-1	TGTGCCAGCTCACCGTTAGGGAGGGGGAACACTGAAGCTTTCTTT	CASSPLGRGNTEAFF
TRBV19	-	-	TRBJ2-3	TGTGCCAGTGGCCCGACACCTAGTTACACAGATACGCAGTATTTT	CASGPTPSYTDTQYF
TRBV7-2	-	-	TRBJ1-3	TGTGCCAGCAGCTTGTCGGGGGGTAACTCTGGAAACACCATATATTTT	CASSLSGGNSGNTIYF
TRBV7-2	-	-	TRBJ1-3	TGTGCCAGCAGCTCACAGGGCGGGGTTTCTGGAAACACCATATATTTT	CASSSQGGVSGNTIYF
TRBV24-1	-	-	TRBJ2-2	TGTGCCACCAGTGATGGGGGGACAGCCAACACCGGGGAGCTGTTTTTT	CATSDGGTANTGELFF
TRBV12-5	-	-	TRBJ1-4	TGTGCTAGTGGTTCAACCTACCTCCAGGGGCAGGGACTGTTTTTT	CASGSTYLQGQGLFF
TRBV5-1	-	-	TRBJ1-5	TGCGCCAGCAGCTTGGTTGGGGGCAGCAATCAGCCCCAGCATTTT	CASSLVGGSNQPQHF
TRBV6-2/TRBV6-3	few	-	TRBJ1-6	TGTGCCAGCAGTTACGGGACCGGGTCACCCCTCCACTTT	CASSYGTGSPLHF
TRBV29-1	-	-	TRBJ1-4	TGCGCAGCAGGGTTTCGGGAAAAACTGTTTTTT	CAAGFREKLFF
TRBV5-1	-	-	TRBJ1-4	TGCGCCAGCAGGGAGGGACACCTTAATGAAAAACTGTTTTTT	CASREGHLNEKLFF
TRBV6-4	-	-	TRBJ2-3	TGTGCCAGCAGTAACACAGATACGCAGTATTTT	CASSNTDTQYF
TRBV24-1	-	TRBD1	TRBJ1-5	TGTGCCACCAGTGAGACAGGACAGGGGGCGCGGGGACAGCCCCAGCATTTT	CATSETGQGARGQPQHF